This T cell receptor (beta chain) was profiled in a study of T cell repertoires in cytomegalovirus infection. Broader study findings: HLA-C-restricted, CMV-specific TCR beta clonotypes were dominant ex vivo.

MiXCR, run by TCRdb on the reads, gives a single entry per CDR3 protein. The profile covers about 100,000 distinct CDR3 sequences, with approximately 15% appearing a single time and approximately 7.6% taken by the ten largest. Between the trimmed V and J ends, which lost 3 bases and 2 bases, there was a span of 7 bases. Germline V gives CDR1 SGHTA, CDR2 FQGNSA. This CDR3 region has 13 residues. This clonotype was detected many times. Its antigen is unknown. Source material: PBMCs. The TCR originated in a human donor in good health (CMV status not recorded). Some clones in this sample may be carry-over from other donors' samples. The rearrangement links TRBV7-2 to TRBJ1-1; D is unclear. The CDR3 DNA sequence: TGTGCCAGCAGCTTCCCGCGAAACACTGAAGCTTTCTTT. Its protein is CASSFPRNTEAFF.